The 4 T cell receptor beta chains reported below all come from one sample, sequenced in a study of blood T cell repertoires in COVID-19. Sequenced by immunoSEQ multiplex PCR; TCRdb stores in-frame clones only, minus some. The sample records some 100,000 clones, approximately 86% being singletons. Sequencing used peripheral blood. The receptors derive from a woman in her sixties with acute or convalescent COVID-19.

This chain links TRBV3-1 (or the pseudogene TRBV3-2) with TRBJ1-1; D is unresolved. This CDR3 contains 13 residues. The V gene's germline CDR1 is LGHDT and CDR2 YNNKEL (reference sequence). V was cut by 5 bases and J by 4 bases, with 11 bases left in between. Here the CDR3 DNA reads TGTGCCAGCAGCGCACTGGAGGGCACTGAAGCTTTCTTT. It encodes CASSALEGTEAFF.

V usage is TRBV19 and J usage is TRBJ1-5; 12 bases map to TRBD1. Germline V gene lookup returns CDR1 LNHDA and CDR2 SQIVND (reference sequence). J was trimmed by 7 bases and V by 3 bases; bases with no gene match: 4. The CDR3 is 15 amino acids. The CDR3 region is CASSMGTGGGQPQHF. The CDR3 coding sequence is TGTGCCAGTAGTATGGGGACAGGGGGCGGACAGCCCCAGCATTTT.

The CDR3 spells CATSRGGDEQYF. For the CDR3, the DNA is TGTGCCACCAGCAGAGGGGGGGACGAGCAGTACTTC. The J gene is TRBJ2-7, the V gene TRBV15; TRBD2 is a possible D gene (6 bases). V was shortened by 1 base and J by 5 bases, with 6 bases between the two germline ends. Germline V lookup: CDR1 LNHNV, CDR2 YYDKDF (reference sequence). The CDR3 is made up of 12 amino acids.

The V gene is TRBV9, the J gene TRBJ1-4; a possible D gene is TRBD1 (6 bases). CDR3 length: 15 residues. Trimming stripped 0 bases from V and 6 bases from J, with 12 bases between. The V gene's germline CDR1 is SGDLS and CDR2 YYNGEE. The CDR3 region is CASSVAGAGYEKLFF. CDR3 DNA sequence: TGTGCCAGCAGCGTAGCAGGGGCAGGCTATGAAAAACTGTTTTTT.